Described below is a single T cell receptor (beta chain) sequence and its context. Its antigen is not identified. This record comes from a study of STAT5B mutations in CD4+ large granular lymphocyte leukemia. Germline trimming cut 0 bases from V and 4 bases from J; bases unmatched to any gene: 12. Per germline, CDR1 SGHNT and CDR2 YYREEE (reference sequence). The CDR3 has 19 residues. Whole-study findings and limits: CD4-sorted patient repertoires seemed more clonal than healthy CD4+ repertoires.

Sequencing used immunoSEQ multiplex PCR; TCRdb keeps in-frame clones, though not all of them. The repertoire consists of approximately 52,000 clones, with under 80% occurring once and the leading ten covering more than 1.5%. The sequence was obtained from a human donor in good health. Material for sequencing was CD4+ T cells from blood buffy coats. The chain links TRBV5-4 to TRBJ2-2; 10 nucleotides agree with TRBD2. Here the CDR3 reads CASSLEGSGGLGGTGELFF. CDR3 bases: TGTGCCAGCAGCTTGGAGGGTAGCGGGGGGCTTGGGGGCACCGGGGAGCTGTTTTTT.